The entry below gives a single T cell receptor beta chain sequence along with its context. Its antigen is unknown. Base qualities are not at hand, and no much larger clone is one base apart. Genomic DNA was extracted with the Qiagen DNeasy kit from unsorted PBMCs and from negatively selected CD4+ and CD8+ fractions. Using primers that anneal to V and J segments, immunoSEQ multiplex PCR amplified the TCR beta CDR3 regions. A synthetic immune receptor repertoire was used to minimize amplification bias, and any residual bias was removed computationally once sequencing was done. The original pipeline was this. Repertoire diversity was quantified as the Shannon entropy index using custom Python scripts. Unsorted, CD4+ and CD8+ repertoires were analyzed separately, except in combined analyses where CD4+ and CD8+ sequences were merged in silico. Clonal expansion was defined as a frequency increase of at least 2-fold after treatment compared with C1D1, and clones undetected at baseline were assigned a pseudocount of 0.5. Singleton clones were defined as clones with 0 or 1 copy at C1D1, and non-singleton clones were defined as clones with 2 or more copies. Clones expanded in unsorted samples were annotated as CD4+, CD8+ or unknown by matching protein sequences in sorted samples from the same patient. Wilcoxon tests on paired samples were used to test changes in diversity from C1D1 to C4D1. The clones in this table, taken by TCRdb from immuneACCESS, are in-frame only. Not every clone is retained; where verified, under half of the shortfall comes from an unresolved V gene, and the cause of the rest is unknown. V, J and clone size are those of that table, while D and trimming were read from the DNA. In this sample the table shows over 10,000 clones, more than 70% of which occur a single time. 0.9% of the sample is in the top ten clones.

These data come from a study of PD-1 blockade in classical Hodgkin lymphoma (TCRdb year 2020). Broadly, across the study: Nivolumab dosing was 3 mg/kg intravenously every 2 weeks, continuing until either disease progression or unacceptable toxicity. To define a peripheral blood immune signature of response to PD-1 blockade in classical Hodgkin lymphoma, the study combined TCR beta sequencing with CyTOF. Points the paper makes about the study in general: Newly diagnosed patients were reported to have lower baseline TCR diversity than healthy donors, and relapsed/refractory patients were reported to have lower baseline TCR diversity still. Diversity was lower in patients who began nivolumab less than 1 year after ASCT, so these patients were left out of later analyses to avoid confounding by immune reconstitution. The study was restricted to a single clinical trial cohort, and the causes of repertoire differences, possibly disease activity or prior therapy, were left undefined. Trial patients with a complete response had baseline diversity similar to that of newly diagnosed patients, while partial responders and progressors had significantly lower diversity. By C4D1, a significant rise was seen in CD4+ TCR diversity but not in CD8+ TCR diversity (p=0.0027 vs p=0.16), and the rise was most apparent among complete responders (p=0.02).

Per the germline V gene, SGHDN is the CDR1 and FVKESK is the CDR2. Reading from cysteine to phenylalanine, the CDR3 counts 19 amino acids. CDR3 DNA only is kept here, 57 bases in frame from base 1. V is cut back by 4 bases and J by 10 bases, with 20 bases in the junction unmatched. Taken with the paper, the label for time point translates to: cycle 4 day 1 (C4D1), after around six weeks of nivolumab. All trial patients had relapsed after autologous stem cell transplantation, with cohorts A, B and C differing in prior brentuximab vedotin exposure. CD4+ T cells were purified from thawed PBMCs by magnetic negative selection with a Miltenyi CD4+ T cell isolation kit. A total of under 70 patients with relapsed/refractory classical Hodgkin lymphoma made up the trial cohort, and each patient's best overall response was complete response, partial response or progressive disease. In the multi-cohort phase II CheckMate 205 trial, trial patients received single-agent nivolumab. An independent review committee assessed best overall response by applying the 2007 International Working Group response criteria. Trial PBMCs were obtained immediately prior to nivolumab initiation (C1D1) and on therapy at cycle 2 day 1 and cycle 4 day 1. Peripheral blood was collected in 8 mL Vacutainer Cell Preparation Tubes, from which PBMCs were isolated by centrifugation and then cryopreserved. Purified CD4+ and CD8+ fractions were prepared only for cases where an additional PBMC sample was available. Magnetically labelled cells were depleted on LS columns in a quadroMACS separator, and the flow-through was collected as the purified fraction.

The source is a human donor with classical Hodgkin lymphoma. The specimen comprised CD4+ T cells from blood, sampled before the fourth cycle of nivolumab. In this chain, TRBV14 is recombined with TRBJ1-6; 9 nucleotides in the junction match TRBD1. The CDR3 loop reads CASSLTGTGKGINGSPLHF. DNA sequence: TGTGCCAGCAGCCTAACCGGGACAGGGAAAGGAATCAACGGGTCACCCCTCCACTTT. When the CDR3 is completed using the reference TRBV14 and TRBJ1-6 genes on either side, the full variable domain is EAGVTQFPSHSVIEKGQTVTLRCDPISGHDNLYWYRRVMGKEIKFLLHFVKESKQDESGMPNNRFLAERTGGTYSTLKVQPAELEDSGVYFCASSLTGTGKGINGSPLHFGNGTRLTVT.